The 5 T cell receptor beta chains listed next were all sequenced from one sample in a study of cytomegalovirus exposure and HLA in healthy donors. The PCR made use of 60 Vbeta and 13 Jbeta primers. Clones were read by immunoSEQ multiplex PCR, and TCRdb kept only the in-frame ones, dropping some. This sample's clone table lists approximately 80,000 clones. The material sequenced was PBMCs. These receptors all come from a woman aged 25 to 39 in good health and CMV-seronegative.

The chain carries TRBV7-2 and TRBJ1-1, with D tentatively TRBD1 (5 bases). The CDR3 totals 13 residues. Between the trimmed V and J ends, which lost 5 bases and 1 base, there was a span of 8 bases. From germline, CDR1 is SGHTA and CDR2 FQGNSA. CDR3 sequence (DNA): TGTGCCAGCAGCGCTACAGGGAACACTGAAGCTTTCTTT. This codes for CASSATGNTEAFF.

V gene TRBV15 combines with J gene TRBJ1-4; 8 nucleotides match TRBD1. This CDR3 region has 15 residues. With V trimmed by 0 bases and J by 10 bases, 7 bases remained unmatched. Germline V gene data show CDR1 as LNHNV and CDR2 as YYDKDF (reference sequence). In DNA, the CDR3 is TGTGCCACCAGCAGAGAGACAGGGGACGAGGGAAAACTGTTTTTT. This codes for CATSRETGDEGKLFF.

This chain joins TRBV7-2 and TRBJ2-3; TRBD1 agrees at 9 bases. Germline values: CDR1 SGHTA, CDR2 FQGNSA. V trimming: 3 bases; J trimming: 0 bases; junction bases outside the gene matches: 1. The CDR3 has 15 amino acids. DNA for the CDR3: TGTGCCAGCAGCTTCGGGACAGGGAGCACAGATACGCAGTATTTT. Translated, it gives CASSFGTGSTDTQYF.

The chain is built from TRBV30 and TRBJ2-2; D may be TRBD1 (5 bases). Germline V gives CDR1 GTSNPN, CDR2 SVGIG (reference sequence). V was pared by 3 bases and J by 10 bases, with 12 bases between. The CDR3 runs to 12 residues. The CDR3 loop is CAWRGLGEELFF. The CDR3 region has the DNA TGTGCCTGGAGGGGGCTGGGTGAGGAGCTGTTTTTT.

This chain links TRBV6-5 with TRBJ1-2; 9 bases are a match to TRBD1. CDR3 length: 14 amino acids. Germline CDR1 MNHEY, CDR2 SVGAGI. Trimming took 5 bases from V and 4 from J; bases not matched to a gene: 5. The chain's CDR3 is CASSPGTGLYGYTF. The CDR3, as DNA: TGTGCCAGCAGTCCCGGGACAGGGCTCTATGGCTACACCTTC.